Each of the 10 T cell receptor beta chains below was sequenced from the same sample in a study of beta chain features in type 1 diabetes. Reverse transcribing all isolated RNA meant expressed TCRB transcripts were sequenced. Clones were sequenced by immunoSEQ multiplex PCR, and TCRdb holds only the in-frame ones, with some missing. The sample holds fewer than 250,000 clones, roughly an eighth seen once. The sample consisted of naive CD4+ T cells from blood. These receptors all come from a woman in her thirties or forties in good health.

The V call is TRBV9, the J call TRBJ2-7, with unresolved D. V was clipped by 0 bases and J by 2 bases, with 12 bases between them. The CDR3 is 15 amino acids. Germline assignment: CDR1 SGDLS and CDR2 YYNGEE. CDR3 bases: TGTGCCAGCAGCGTAGCCACCACGAGCACCTACGAGCAGTACTTC. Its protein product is CASSVATTSTYEQYF.

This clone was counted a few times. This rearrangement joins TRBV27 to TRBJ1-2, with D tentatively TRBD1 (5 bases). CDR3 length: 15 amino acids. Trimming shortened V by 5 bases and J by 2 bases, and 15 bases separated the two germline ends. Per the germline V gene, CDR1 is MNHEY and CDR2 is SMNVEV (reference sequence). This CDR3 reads CASSPSARQNYGYTF. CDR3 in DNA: TGTGCCAGCAGTCCATCCGCCCGACAGAACTATGGCTACACCTTC.

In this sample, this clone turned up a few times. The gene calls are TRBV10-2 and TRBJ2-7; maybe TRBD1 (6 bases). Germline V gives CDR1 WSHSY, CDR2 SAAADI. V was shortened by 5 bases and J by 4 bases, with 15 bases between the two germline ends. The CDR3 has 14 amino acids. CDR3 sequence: CASSKMTGAYEQYF. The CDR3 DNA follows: TGCGCCAGCAGTAAAATGACAGGAGCTTACGAGCAGTACTTC.

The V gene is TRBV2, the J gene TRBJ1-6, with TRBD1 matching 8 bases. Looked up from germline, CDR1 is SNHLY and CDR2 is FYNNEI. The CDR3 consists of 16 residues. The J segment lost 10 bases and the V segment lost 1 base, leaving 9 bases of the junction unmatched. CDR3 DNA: TGTGCCAGCAGTGAAGAGGCAGGGGGCTTTAGGTCACCCCTCCACTTT. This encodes CASSEEAGGFRSPLHF.

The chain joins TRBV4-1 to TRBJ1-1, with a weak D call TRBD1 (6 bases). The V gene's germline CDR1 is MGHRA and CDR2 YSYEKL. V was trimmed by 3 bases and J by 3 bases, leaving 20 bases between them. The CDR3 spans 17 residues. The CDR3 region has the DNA TGCGCCAGCAGCCACCGGACAGCGGGGATTTATGACACTGAAGCTTTCTTT. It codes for CASSHRTAGIYDTEAFF.

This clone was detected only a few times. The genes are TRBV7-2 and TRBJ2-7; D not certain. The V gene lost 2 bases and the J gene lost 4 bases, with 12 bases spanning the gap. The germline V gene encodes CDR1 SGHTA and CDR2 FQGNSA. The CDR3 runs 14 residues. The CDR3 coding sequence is TGTGCCAGCAGCTTATCCCCCCCGCAGTACGAGCAGTACTTC. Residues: CASSLSPPQYEQYF.

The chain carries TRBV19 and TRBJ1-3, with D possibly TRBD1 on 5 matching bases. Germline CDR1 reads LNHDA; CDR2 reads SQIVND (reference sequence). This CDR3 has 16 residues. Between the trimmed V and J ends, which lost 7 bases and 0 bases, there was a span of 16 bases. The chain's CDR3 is CASNRGGVRSGNTIYF. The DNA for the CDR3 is TGTGCCAGTAACAGAGGAGGGGTCCGCTCTGGAAACACCATATATTTT.

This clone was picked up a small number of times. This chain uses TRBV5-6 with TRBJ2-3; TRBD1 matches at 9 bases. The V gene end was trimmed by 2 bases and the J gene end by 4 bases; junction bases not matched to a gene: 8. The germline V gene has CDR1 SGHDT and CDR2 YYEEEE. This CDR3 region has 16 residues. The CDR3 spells CASSLITGGAADTQYF. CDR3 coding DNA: TGTGCCAGCAGCTTAATCACAGGGGGCGCGGCAGATACGCAGTATTTT. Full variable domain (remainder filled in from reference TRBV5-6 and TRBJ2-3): DAGVTQSPTHLIKTRGQQVTLRCSPKSGHDTVSWYQQALGQGPQFIFQYYEEEERQRGNFPDRFSGHQFPNYSSELNVNALLLGDSALYLCASSLITGGAADTQYFGPGTRLTVL.

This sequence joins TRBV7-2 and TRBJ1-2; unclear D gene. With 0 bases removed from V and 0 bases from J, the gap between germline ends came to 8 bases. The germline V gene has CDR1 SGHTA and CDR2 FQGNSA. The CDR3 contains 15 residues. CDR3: CASSLATDSNYGYTF. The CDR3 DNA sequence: TGTGCCAGCAGCTTAGCAACAGATTCTAACTATGGCTACACCTTC.

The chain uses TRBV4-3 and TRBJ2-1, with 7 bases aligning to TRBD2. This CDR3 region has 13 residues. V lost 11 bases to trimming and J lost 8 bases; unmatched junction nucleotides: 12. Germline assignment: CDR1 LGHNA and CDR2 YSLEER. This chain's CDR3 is CAGGRGLWDEQFF. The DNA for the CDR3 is TGCGCCGGGGGGAGGGGTCTATGGGATGAGCAGTTCTTC.